This entry lists 21 T cell receptor beta chains sequenced from one sample in a study of T cell changes during pregnancy in multiple sclerosis. This table comes from immunoSEQ multiplex PCR, and its TCRdb copy is limited to in-frame clones, with some not included. The data hold tens of thousands of clones, with approximately 93% observed a single time. The source material was CD8+ T cells from peripheral blood mononuclear cells, sampled in the second trimester of pregnancy. These receptors originate from a female donor with multiple sclerosis, enrolled in a pregnancy study.

The chain uses TRBV4-3 and TRBJ1-4; no definite D call. CDR3 size: 12 residues. CDR1 is LGHNA, CDR2 YSLEER, per germline. The V gene lost 7 bases and the J gene lost 15 bases, with 18 bases spanning the gap. CDR3 sequence (DNA): TGCGCCAGCATATCAGCGGGCGGGGTTTTGTTTTTT. It specifies CASISAGGVLFF.

The chain joins TRBV19 to TRBJ2-7; 10 bases match TRBD1. J lost 7 bases, V lost 9 bases, and 9 bases had no gene match. There are 13 residues in the CDR3. Per the germline V gene, CDR1 is LNHDA and CDR2 is SQIVND (reference sequence). The CDR3 DNA is TGTGCCAGCTCCGGGACAGGGGACGCAGAGCAGTACTTC. This sequence encodes CASSGTGDAEQYF.

The genes are TRBV7-8 and TRBJ1-1; D uncertain. CDR1 and CDR2 from the germline V gene are SGHVS and FQNEAQ. The CDR3 extends over 13 amino acids. The V end lost 3 bases, the J end lost 4 bases, and 9 bases lay between the germline ends. The CDR3, as DNA: TGTGCCAGCAGCTTCGTCATCAGCACTGAAGCTTTCTTT. It encodes CASSFVISTEAFF.

The chain links TRBV5-8 to TRBJ1-5; D might be TRBD1 (6 bases). CDR3 length equals 14 residues. Germline V CDR1 and CDR2: SGHTS, YDEGEE. V was pared by 2 bases and J by 5 bases, with 11 bases between. In DNA, the CDR3 is TGTGCCAGCAGCTTTTCAGGGGTCGATCAGCCCCAGCATTTT. Protein sequence: CASSFSGVDQPQHF.

The gene calls are TRBV30 and TRBJ1-2; TRBD1 matches 7 bases. CDR1 and CDR2 (germline): GTSNPN, SVGIG (reference sequence). The CDR3 spans 13 residues. The J segment lost 7 bases and the V segment lost 7 bases, leaving 12 bases of the junction unmatched. The CDR3 sequence: CASYSRQGGGYTF. The CDR3 nucleotides read TGTGCCTCCTATTCGCGACAGGGAGGTGGCTACACCTTC.

The chain employs TRBV27 and TRBJ1-4, with D perhaps matching TRBD1 (5 bases). The CDR3 totals 16 residues. Per the germline V gene, CDR1 is MNHEY and CDR2 is SMNVEV (reference sequence). V was shortened by 6 bases and J by 0 bases, with 14 bases between the two germline ends. The CDR3 sequence is CASSPKRGATNEKLFF. The DNA of the CDR3 is TGTGCCAGCAGCCCTAAGCGGGGGGCAACTAATGAAAAACTGTTTTTT.

The genes are TRBV28 and TRBJ2-3; TRBD2 matches at 10 bases. V lost 4 bases and J lost 4; bases outside the gene matches: 17. Germline values: CDR1 MDHEN, CDR2 SYDVKM. The CDR3 contains 19 residues. CDR3 coding DNA: TGTGCCAGCAGTTCCGACAGGGGTACTAGCGGGATCTTGGCAGATACGCAGTATTTT. Protein product: CASSSDRGTSGILADTQYF.

The rearrangement uses TRBV4-1 and TRBJ2-7; 12 bases map to TRBD2. The germline CDR1 and CDR2 sequences are MGHRA and YSYEKL. This CDR3 comprises 17 residues. V lost 4 bases, J lost 3 bases, and 10 bases stayed unmatched. This CDR3 reads CASSPEGGLAGLYEQYF. CDR3 nucleotides: TGCGCCAGCAGCCCTGAAGGTGGACTAGCGGGACTCTACGAGCAGTACTTC.

The chain couples TRBV4-1 to TRBJ1-2; the match to TRBD1 covers 8 bases. V shed 1 base and J 5 bases; nucleotides not matched to a gene: 9. Germline CDR1 MGHRA, CDR2 YSYEKL. CDR3 length: 16 residues. The CDR3 region has the DNA TGCGCCAGCAGCCAAGCCCAGGGGGCAACCTCTTATGGCTACACCTTC. Amino acids: CASSQAQGATSYGYTF.

V and J are TRBV19 and TRBJ2-1; 7 bases line up with TRBD2. In germline, CDR1 is LNHDA, CDR2 SQIVND (reference sequence). This CDR3 has 16 residues. The V and J ends lost 3 bases and 5 bases, in that order; junction bases with no gene match: 10. CDR3 sequence reads: CASSIPSGVEDNEQFF. The CDR3 nucleotides are TGTGCCAGTAGTATCCCCAGCGGGGTGGAAGACAATGAGCAGTTCTTC.

The rearrangement joins TRBV4-1 to TRBJ1-2; the D gene is possibly TRBD1 (5 bases). The CDR3 is 13 residues long. The V gene's germline CDR1 is MGHRA and CDR2 YSYEKL. V lost 4 bases, J lost 5 bases, and 11 bases lay in between. CDR3 amino acids: CASSPTDLYGYTF. DNA of the CDR3: TGCGCCAGCAGCCCGACAGACCTATATGGCTACACCTTC.

This chain joins TRBV7-9 and TRBJ2-3, with 9 bases fitting TRBD1. With V trimmed by 6 bases and J by 2 bases, 15 bases remained unmatched. In germline, CDR1 is SEHNR, CDR2 FQNEAQ (reference sequence). The CDR3 totals 18 residues. The CDR3 loop is CASRPPGTGTRATDTQYF. CDR3 sequence (DNA): TGTGCCAGCAGGCCCCCCGGGACAGGGACGAGGGCCACAGATACGCAGTATTTT.

This chain joins TRBV7-8 and TRBJ2-3; 12 nucleotides match TRBD2. The CDR3 extends over 15 amino acids. The junction had 6 bases not matched to a gene; V was cut back by 7 bases and J by 4 bases. Germline V gene data show CDR1 as SGHVS and CDR2 as FQNEAQ. Here the CDR3 reads CASIPTSGRPDTQYF. DNA for the CDR3: TGTGCCAGCATTCCGACTAGCGGGAGACCAGATACGCAGTATTTT.

Only one count was recorded for this clone. The chain combines TRBV5-4 with TRBJ2-5, with 7 bases fitting TRBD2. Germline values: CDR1 SGHNT, CDR2 YYREEE (reference sequence). This CDR3 spans 16 amino acids. V lost 5 bases to trimming and J lost 5 bases; unmatched junction nucleotides: 15. The CDR3 region is CASSGPGGGELETQYF. CDR3 nucleotides: TGTGCCAGCAGTGGGCCGGGGGGAGGCGAATTGGAGACCCAGTACTTC.

On this clone: With a much larger clone just one base away, this may be a read error. The same CDR3 can be traced to other DNA sequences in this sample. This sequence joins TRBV27 and TRBJ2-1, with 9 bases that match TRBD2. CDR3 length: 14 amino acids. Germline assignment: CDR1 MNHEY and CDR2 SMNVEV (reference sequence). The DNA for the CDR3 is TGTGCCAGCCGCAGCGGGAGGTTCTACAATGAGCAATTCTTC. It translates to CASRSGRFYNEQFF.

This clone was counted only a few times. V gene TRBV29-1 combines with J gene TRBJ1-1; D may be TRBD1 (5 bases). CDR3 length: 13 residues. V was clipped by 3 bases and J by 2 bases, with 10 bases between them. The V gene's germline CDR1 is SQVTM and CDR2 ANQGSEA. In DNA form, the CDR3 reads TGCAGCGTTGAGGAGGGGACTAACACTGAAGCTTTCTTT. Encoded protein: CSVEEGTNTEAFF.

The rearrangement joins TRBV9 to TRBJ2-1, with 12 bases matching TRBD2. The CDR3 covers 17 residues. Germline V CDR1 and CDR2: SGDLS, YYNGEE. The J segment lost 7 bases and the V segment lost 2 bases, leaving 10 bases of the junction unmatched. The CDR3 region is CASSVTSGRIVANEQFF. CDR3 bases: TGTGCCAGCAGCGTCACTAGCGGGAGGATCGTAGCGAATGAGCAGTTCTTC.

V gene TRBV20-1 combines with J gene TRBJ2-1; perhaps TRBD1 as D (5 bases). The germline gives CDR1 DFQATT, CDR2 SNEGSKA (reference sequence). The CDR3 has 11 amino acids. Trimming took off 5 bases at V and 15 bases at J, with 17 bases between the two ends. CDR3 bases: TGCAGTGCTTCTCAGGGCTGGGTCCCGTTCTTC. As protein: CSASQGWVPFF.

The CDR3, as DNA: TGTGCCAGTAGTATGAACGGGATCGATGGTACAGATACGCAGTATTTT. The encoded protein is CASSMNGIDGTDTQYF. J is TRBJ2-3 and V is TRBV19, with D perhaps matching TRBD2 (5 bases). V shed 3 bases and J shed 3 bases, with 16 bases lying between them. Germline V gene sequence: CDR1 LNHDA, CDR2 SQIVND (reference sequence). The CDR3 runs to 16 residues.

The V and J genes are TRBV5-5 and TRBJ2-5; a possible D gene is TRBD1 (5 bases). This CDR3 contains 15 residues. Trimming removed 1 base from V and 3 bases from J, with 13 bases in between. CDR1 and CDR2 (germline): SGHKS, YYEKEE (reference sequence). The CDR3: CASSLFSDTEETQYF. The DNA for the CDR3 is TGTGCCAGCAGCTTGTTTTCGGACACGGAAGAGACCCAGTACTTC.

This rearrangement joins TRBV29-1 to TRBJ2-1, with 8 bases lining up with TRBD2. Germline V CDR1 and CDR2: SQVTM, ANQGSEA. This CDR3 has 15 amino acids. V lost 2 bases, J lost 7 bases, and 10 bases stayed unmatched. The CDR3 reads CSVEPTTGTRNEQFF. CDR3 in DNA: TGCAGCGTTGAACCCACTACCGGGACTAGGAATGAGCAGTTCTTC.